The present TCR beta chain was sequenced within a study of T cell repertoires in cytomegalovirus infection (dated by TCRdb to about 2019). With regard to the full study: Donor HLA type was relevant to the analysis, because carriage of CMV infection together with the matching HLA type was indicated by public TCR beta signatures.

Trimming takes 0 bases off V and 6 bases off J; junction bases not matched to a gene: 2. The CDR3, from cysteine to phenylalanine, totals 15 residues. The DNA shown is the 45-base CDR3, in frame from base 1. CDR1 and CDR2 (SGHTA, FQGTGA) derive from the germline V gene. Sequenced on an Illumina HiSeq 1500. TCRdb itself trimmed the public reads at Q25 with fastp, ran MiXCR and retained productive beta chains. Duplicate CDR3 protein sequences are folded into a single record with the most common DNA and genes. Present in this sample are about 460,000 distinct CDR3 sequences, about 11% of which were seen just once. Roughly a tenth of the sample belongs to the ten largest clones. The sample holds many counts of this clonotype. The specificity of this receptor is unknown. Per-base quality was not reported, and no clone a single base away is much larger than it. What the authors observed across the whole study: Cumulative frequency of public TCR beta family members discriminated carriers of CMV infection plus the relevant HLA type in this cohort and an independent approximately 370-donor cohort. In the ex vivo response, HLA-C-restricted CMV-specific TCR beta clonotypes were dominant, and in two of eight donors the single most frequent clonotype came from this HLA-C-restricted group.

The source material was PBMCs. The chain employs TRBV7-3 and TRBJ2-1; 10 bases in between match TRBD2. The receptor comes from a human donor in good health (CMV status not recorded). Some clones in this sample may be carry-over from other donors' samples. The CDR3 region: CASSLTSGRANEQFF. The nucleotide sequence is TGTGCCAGCAGCTTAACCAGCGGGAGGGCCAATGAGCAGTTCTTC.